The clone carrying this T cell receptor beta chain was picked up one time. These data originate in a study of cytomegalovirus exposure and HLA in healthy donors. TCRdb keeps only in-frame clones here, not all; method: immunoSEQ multiplex PCR. This sample has approximately 170,000 clones, with roughly 85% found just once. Donors came from a validation cohort of approximately 110 subjects, distinct from the first 666-subject cohort. Germline values: CDR1 MNHNS, CDR2 SASEGT. This CDR3 has 12 residues. V dropped 7 bases and J dropped 4 bases, with 9 bases sitting between them. The TCR sequence derives from a man in his late teens or twenties in good health and CMV-seropositive. The sample was PBMCs. The J gene is TRBJ2-3, the V gene TRBV6-1, with unresolved D. The CDR3 spells CASTLWPDTQYF. The CDR3 region has the DNA TGTGCCAGCACGCTTTGGCCAGATACGCAGTATTTT.